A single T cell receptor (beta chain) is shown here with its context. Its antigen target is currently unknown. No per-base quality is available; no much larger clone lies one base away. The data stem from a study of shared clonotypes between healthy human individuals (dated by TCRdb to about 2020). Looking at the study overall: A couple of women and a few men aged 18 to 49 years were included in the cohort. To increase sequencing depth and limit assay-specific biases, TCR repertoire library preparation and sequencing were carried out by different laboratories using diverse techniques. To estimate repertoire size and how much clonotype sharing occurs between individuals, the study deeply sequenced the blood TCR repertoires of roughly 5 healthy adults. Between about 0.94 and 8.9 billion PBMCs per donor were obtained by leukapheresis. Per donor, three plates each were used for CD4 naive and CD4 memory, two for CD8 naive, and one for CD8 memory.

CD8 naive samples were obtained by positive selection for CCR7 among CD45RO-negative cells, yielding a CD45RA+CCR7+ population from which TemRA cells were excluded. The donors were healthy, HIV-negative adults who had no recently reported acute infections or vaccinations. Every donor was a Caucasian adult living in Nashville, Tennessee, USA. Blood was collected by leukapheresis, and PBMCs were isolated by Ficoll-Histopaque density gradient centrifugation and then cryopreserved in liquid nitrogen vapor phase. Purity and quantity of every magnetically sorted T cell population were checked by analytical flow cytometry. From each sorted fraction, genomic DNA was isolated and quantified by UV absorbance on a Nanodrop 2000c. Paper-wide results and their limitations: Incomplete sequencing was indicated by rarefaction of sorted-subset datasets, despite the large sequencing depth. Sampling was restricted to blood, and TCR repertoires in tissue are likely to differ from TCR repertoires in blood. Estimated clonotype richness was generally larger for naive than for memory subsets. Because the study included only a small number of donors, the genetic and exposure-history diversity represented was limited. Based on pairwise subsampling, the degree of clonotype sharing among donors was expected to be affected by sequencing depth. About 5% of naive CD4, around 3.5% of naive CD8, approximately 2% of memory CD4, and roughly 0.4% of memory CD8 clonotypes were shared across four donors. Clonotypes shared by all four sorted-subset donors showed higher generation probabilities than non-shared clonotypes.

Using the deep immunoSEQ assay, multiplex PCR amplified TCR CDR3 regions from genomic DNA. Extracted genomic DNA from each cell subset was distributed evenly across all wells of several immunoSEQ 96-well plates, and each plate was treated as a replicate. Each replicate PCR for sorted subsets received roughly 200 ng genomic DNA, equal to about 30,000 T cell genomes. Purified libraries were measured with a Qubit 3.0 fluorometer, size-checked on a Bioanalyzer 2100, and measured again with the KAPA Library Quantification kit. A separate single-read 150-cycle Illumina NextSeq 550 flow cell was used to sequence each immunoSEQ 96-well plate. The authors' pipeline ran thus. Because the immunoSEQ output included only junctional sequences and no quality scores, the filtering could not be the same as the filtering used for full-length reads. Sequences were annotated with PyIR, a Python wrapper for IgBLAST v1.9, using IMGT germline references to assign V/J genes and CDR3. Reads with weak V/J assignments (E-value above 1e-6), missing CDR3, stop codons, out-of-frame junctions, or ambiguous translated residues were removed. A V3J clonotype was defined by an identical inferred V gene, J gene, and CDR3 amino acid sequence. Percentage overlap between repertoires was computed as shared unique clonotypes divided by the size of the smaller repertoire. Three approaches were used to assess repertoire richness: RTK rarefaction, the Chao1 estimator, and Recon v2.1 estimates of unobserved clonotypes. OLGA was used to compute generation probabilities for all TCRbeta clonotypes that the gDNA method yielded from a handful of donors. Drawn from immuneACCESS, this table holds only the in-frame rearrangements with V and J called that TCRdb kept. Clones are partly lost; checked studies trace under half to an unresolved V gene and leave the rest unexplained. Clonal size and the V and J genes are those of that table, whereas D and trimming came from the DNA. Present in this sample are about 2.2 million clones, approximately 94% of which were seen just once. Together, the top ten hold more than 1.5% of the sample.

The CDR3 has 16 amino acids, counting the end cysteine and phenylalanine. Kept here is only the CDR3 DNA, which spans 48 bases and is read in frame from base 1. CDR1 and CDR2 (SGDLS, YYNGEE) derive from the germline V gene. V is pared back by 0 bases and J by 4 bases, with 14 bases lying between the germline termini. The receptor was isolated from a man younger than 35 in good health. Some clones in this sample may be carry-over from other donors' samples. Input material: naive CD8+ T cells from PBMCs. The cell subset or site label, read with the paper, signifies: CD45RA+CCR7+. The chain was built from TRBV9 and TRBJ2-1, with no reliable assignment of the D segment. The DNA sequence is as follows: TGTGCCAGCAGCGTAGGGTCTGGCGGCAAATACAATGAGCAGTTCTTC. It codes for CASSVGSGGKYNEQFF.